Listed here are 16 T cell receptor beta chains from one sample, sequenced in a study of human T cells and chemical hapten exposure. This sample's time point: patch test 1, 2 weeks after DPC sensitization. Treatment specified: therapeutic diphenylcyclopropenone sensitization with weekly scalp DPC. MiXCR, run by TCRdb on the RACE reads, gives a single entry per CDR3 protein. The table has fewer than 500,000 distinct CDR3 sequences, about 4.8% seen once. Sample: whole blood, taken in connection with sensitization to the hapten diphenylcyclopropenone (DPC). The source is a woman aged 45-59 years with alopecia areata. Some clones in this sample may be carry-over from other donors' samples.

This clonotype came up many times. J is TRBJ1-3 and V is TRBV7-2; D ambiguous. This CDR3 spans 16 amino acids. Per germline, CDR1 SGHTA and CDR2 FQGNSA. The V end was cut by 7 bases, the J end by 0 bases, with 16 bases between. The CDR3 region has the DNA TGTGCCAGCACCCTTGGAGTCCAGTTCTCTGGAAACACCATATATTTT. It is translated as CASTLGVQFSGNTIYF.

Many counts were recorded for this clonotype. This chain links TRBV7-2 with TRBJ1-2, with unresolved D. This CDR3 is 15 amino acids long. V lost 5 bases to trimming and J lost 5 bases, with 18 bases between them. Germline CDR1 reads SGHTA; CDR2 reads FQGNSA. The CDR3 here is CASSPAQGSGYGYTF. For the CDR3, the DNA is TGTGCCAGCAGCCCCGCACAAGGGTCTGGATATGGCTACACCTTC.

Many counts were recorded for this clonotype. The V call is TRBV29-1, the J call TRBJ2-2; maybe TRBD1 (5 bases). The CDR3 loop spans 16 amino acids. Germline loops: CDR1 SQVTM, CDR2 ANQGSEA. V lost 7 bases to trimming and J lost 2 bases, with 20 bases between them. CDR3 coding DNA: TGCAGCGCCGAAGACCCCGACAGCCCAAACACCGGGGAGCTGTTTTTT. It is translated as CSAEDPDSPNTGELFF.

Ten or more counts support this clonotype. V usage is TRBV7-2 and J usage is TRBJ2-7; 10 nucleotides match TRBD1. The CDR3 contains 17 residues. Germline-derived CDR1 and CDR2 are SGHTA and FQGNSA. Trimming at V came to 5 bases and at J to 3 bases, leaving 13 bases not matched to a gene. CDR3: CASSTRQGATTRYEQYF. The CDR3, as DNA: TGTGCCAGCAGCACCCGACAGGGGGCGACGACCCGCTACGAGCAGTACTTC.

V and J are TRBV30 and TRBJ1-5, with unresolved D. The CDR3 is 12 amino acids. From germline, CDR1 is GTSNPN and CDR2 SVGIG (reference sequence). Trimming left V 0 bases short and J 0 bases short, with 0 bases between. CDR3 amino acids: CAWSVSNQPQHF. The CDR3 region has the DNA TGTGCCTGGAGTGTTAGCAATCAGCCCCAGCATTTT.

This clonotype was detected ten times or more. The chain couples TRBV7-3 to TRBJ2-1; 11 bases are a match to TRBD1. J was trimmed by 2 bases and V by 0 bases; bases with no gene match: 0. Germline CDR1 and CDR2: SGHTA and FQGTGA. The CDR3 has 16 residues. CDR3 bases: TGTGCCAGCAGCTTAACGGGACAGGGGGCCTACAATGAGCAGTTCTTC. Amino acid sequence: CASSLTGQGAYNEQFF.

Ten or more counts support this clonotype. The chain uses TRBV28 and TRBJ2-7; tentative D call: TRBD2 (7 bases). Trimming shortened V by 6 bases and J by 3 bases, and 15 bases separated the two germline ends. The germline gives CDR1 MDHEN, CDR2 SYDVKM. The CDR3 length is 14 residues. As DNA, the CDR3 is TGTGCCAGCAGACGGACAGCGGGACTCTACGAGCAGTACTTC. Encoded protein: CASRRTAGLYEQYF.

The chain joins TRBV11-2 to TRBJ2-3, with 7 bases aligning to TRBD2. Unmatched junction bases numbered 7, after V lost 6 bases and J lost 4 bases. This CDR3 region has 14 residues. Germline V gene sequence: CDR1 SGHAT, CDR2 FQNNGV. Here the CDR3 reads CASSPEAGADTQYF. In DNA form, the CDR3 reads TGTGCCAGCAGTCCTGAGGCGGGGGCAGATACGCAGTATTTT.

This clonotype was observed at least ten times. V gene TRBV9 combines with J gene TRBJ2-2, with D unresolved. The CDR3 sequence is 12 residues long. CDR1 and CDR2 from the germline V gene are SGDLS and YYNGEE. V was trimmed by 2 bases and J by 2 bases, leaving 1 base between them. The CDR3 sequence: CASSVNTGELFF. The CDR3 DNA sequence: TGTGCCAGCAGCGTCAACACCGGGGAGCTGTTTTTT. The complete variable domain, with remaining parts taken from reference TRBV9 and TRBJ2-2, reads DSGVTQTPKHLITATGQRVTLRCSPRSGDLSVYWYQQSLDQGLQFLIQYYNGEERAKGNILERFSAQQFPDLHSELNLSSLELGDSALYFCASSVNTGELFFGEGSRLTVL.

This clonotype was detected only a few times. The rearrangement joins TRBV3-1 to TRBJ2-3, with 11 bases lining up with TRBD1. The CDR3 extends over 18 amino acids. J gave up 5 bases and V 1 base, and 11 bases lay outside the gene matches. Per germline, CDR1 LGHDT and CDR2 YNNKEL (reference sequence). The CDR3: CASSQVFPDRGQVDTQYF. The CDR3 DNA follows: TGTGCCAGCAGCCAAGTTTTCCCGGACAGGGGGCAAGTAGATACGCAGTATTTT.

The V call is TRBV2, the J call TRBJ2-7; D gene unclear. Germline V gene data show CDR1 as SNHLY and CDR2 as FYNNEI. This CDR3 has 13 amino acids. Trimming left V 6 bases short and J 7 bases short, with 16 bases between. The CDR3: CASSPRQSVEQYF. CDR3 coding DNA: TGTGCCAGCAGCCCCCGGCAGTCTGTGGAGCAGTACTTC.

This clonotype occurred a few times. V gene TRBV7-2 combines with J gene TRBJ1-6, with D possibly matching TRBD1 (6 bases). Germline CDR1 reads SGHTA; CDR2 reads FQGNSA. V was clipped by 4 bases and J by 13 bases, with 17 bases between them. CDR3 size: 14 residues. CDR3 sequence: CASSSLQGGSPLHF. CDR3 nucleotides: TGTGCCAGCAGCTCCTTACAGGGAGGGTCTCCCCTCCACTTT.

This clonotype was recorded at least ten times. The rearrangement joins TRBV9 to TRBJ2-5; TRBD2 agrees at 12 bases. The CDR3 covers 15 residues. CDR1 SGDLS and CDR2 YYNGEE come from the germline V gene. Trimming removed 3 bases from V and 5 bases from J; junction bases left unmatched: 5. CDR3 DNA: TGTGCCAGCAGCGCTAGCGGGAGGGCCGGTGAGACCCAGTACTTC. The encoded protein is CASSASGRAGETQYF.

This clonotype came up a few times. The chain is built from TRBV20-1 and TRBJ2-3, with D possibly being TRBD2 (6 bases). The V gene lost 3 bases and the J gene lost 2 bases, with 24 bases spanning the gap. The CDR3 is made up of 18 amino acids. CDR1 and CDR2 (germline): DFQATT, SNEGSKA (reference sequence). CDR3 in amino acids: CSARSTSSSVGVTDTQYF. DNA for the CDR3: TGCAGTGCTAGGTCGACTAGTAGTTCAGTTGGGGTCACAGATACGCAGTATTTT.

This clonotype was counted at least ten times. This chain uses TRBV2 with TRBJ1-5; 7 bases agree with TRBD1. V dropped 5 bases and J dropped 7; count of bases not matched to a gene: 11. Germline V lookup: CDR1 SNHLY, CDR2 FYNNEI. This CDR3 has 15 amino acids. The CDR3 bases are TGTGCCAGCAGTCCCGGGACAGATACCGAACAGCCCCAGCATTTT. Amino acids: CASSPGTDTEQPQHF.

The V gene is TRBV4-2, the J gene TRBJ1-2; TRBD1 is a possible D gene (5 bases). This CDR3 spans 14 amino acids. Germline V gives CDR1 LGHNA, CDR2 YNFKEQ. Trimming left V 0 bases short and J 6 bases short, with 11 bases between. CDR3 residues: CASSQDRQPNGYTF. CDR3 DNA sequence: TGTGCCAGCAGCCAAGATCGACAGCCCAATGGCTACACCTTC.